The rows below give T cell receptor beta chains drawn from one sample of a study of cytomegalovirus exposure and HLA in healthy donors. Produced via immunoSEQ multiplex PCR; TCRdb's table is partial and in-frame only. The table records 100,000 or so clones, 87% of them present only once. Source material: PBMCs. These receptors all come from a man younger than 35 in good health and CMV-seropositive. Each CDR3 is given with its conserved first and last residue. A D gene is named only where the DNA matches it firmly. A clone size is listed for some rows: how often the clone was seen (once, few, many), or a class if it is expanded.

D gene	V gene	J gene	clone size	CDR3 length	CDR3 DNA	CDR3 protein
TRBD1	TRBV4-2	TRBJ2-5	.	14	TGTGCCAGCAGCCAAGCCAGGGGGCTGGAGACCCAGTACTTC	CASSQARGLETQYF
TRBD1	TRBV11-1	TRBJ2-2	.	15	TGTGCCAGCAGCTGGGGGACAGGGAACACCGGGGAGCTGTTTTTT	CASSWGTGNTGELFF
.	TRBV5-4	TRBJ2-7	.	14	TGTGCCAGCAGCTTGGATTTCAACAGGTACGAGCAGTACTTC	CASSLDFNRYEQYF
TRBD2	TRBV11-2	TRBJ2-7	once	16	TGTGCCAGCAGCTCGCAATCTAGCGGGAGCCGCTACGAGCAGTACTTC	CASSSQSSGSRYEQYF
TRBD1	TRBV29-1	TRBJ1-1	.	15	TGCAGCGTTGCCTTATCCCGACAGGGGAACACTGAAGCTTTCTTT	CSVALSRQGNTEAFF
.	TRBV10-3	TRBJ1-5	few	12	TGTGCCATCAGTGAGACAGGGCTGCCCCAGCATTTT	CAISETGLPQHF
.	TRBV7-8	TRBJ1-1	few	14	TGTGCCAGCAGCTTAGCGTTGGGGGGACGGGGTGCTTTCTTT	CASSLALGGRGAFF
TRBD2	TRBV11-1	TRBJ2-1	.	18	TGTGCCAGCAGCTTATACGCGACTAGCGGGAGCCGATACAATGAGCAGTTCTTC	CASSLYATSGSRYNEQFF
.	TRBV18	TRBJ2-7	.	13	TGTGCCAGCTCACCTAGCCAGACCTACGAGCAGTACTTC	CASSPSQTYEQYF
TRBD1	TRBV28	TRBJ1-2	.	14	TGTGCCAGCAGTTTACCCGGACAGGGTGACGGCTACACCTTC	CASSLPGQGDGYTF
TRBD1	TRBV5-1	TRBJ1-6	.	18	TGCGCCAGCAGCTTGGCCCGACAATCCGGAGTGAGGGGGCCACCCCTCCACTTT	CASSLARQSGVRGPPLHF